This T cell receptor (beta chain) was recovered during a study of patients and donors after allogeneic stem cell transplantation. This clonotype was picked up many times. TCRdb passed the RT-PCR reads through MiXCR, listing each CDR3 protein once. The data contain 87,000 or so distinct CDR3 sequences, 4.5% to 5% of them singletons. The CDR3 is 16 residues long. Per the germline V gene, CDR1 is SQVTM and CDR2 is ANQGSEA. Germline trimming cut 7 bases from V and 6 bases from J; bases unmatched to any gene: 15. This sequence joins TRBV29-1 and TRBJ2-1; 10 bases map to TRBD2. The sample comprised blood, either unsorted or a sorted T cell fraction (not recorded which). The receptor was derived from a human donor who was either an allogeneic HSCT recipient or a stem cell or donor lymphocyte infusion donor (not recorded which). It is not recorded whose cells these are; they may come from a transplant donor. The CDR3 DNA sequence: TGCAGCGCCGAAGGTCAGCGGGGGGGGTTTGTCAATGAGCAGTTCTTC. It yields the protein CSAEGQRGGFVNEQFF.